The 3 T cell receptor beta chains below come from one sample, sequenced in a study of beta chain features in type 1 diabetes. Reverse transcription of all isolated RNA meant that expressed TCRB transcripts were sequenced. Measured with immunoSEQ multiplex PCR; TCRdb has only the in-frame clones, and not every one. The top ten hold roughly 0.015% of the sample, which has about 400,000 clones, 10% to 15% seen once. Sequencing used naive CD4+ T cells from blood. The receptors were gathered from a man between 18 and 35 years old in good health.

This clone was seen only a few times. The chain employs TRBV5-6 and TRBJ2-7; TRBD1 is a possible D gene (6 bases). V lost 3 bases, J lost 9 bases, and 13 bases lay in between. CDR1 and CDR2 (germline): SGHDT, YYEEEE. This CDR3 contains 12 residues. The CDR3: CASSSGSDRQYF. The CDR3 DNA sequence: TGTGCCAGCAGCTCCGGATCGGACAGGCAGTACTTC.

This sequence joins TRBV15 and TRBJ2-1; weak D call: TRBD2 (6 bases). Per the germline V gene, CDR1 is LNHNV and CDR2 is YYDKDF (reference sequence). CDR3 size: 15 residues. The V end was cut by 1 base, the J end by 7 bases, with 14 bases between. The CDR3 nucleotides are TGTGCCACCAGCAGAGTCCCAGCGGGTAGAAATGAGCAGTTCTTC. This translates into CATSRVPAGRNEQFF.

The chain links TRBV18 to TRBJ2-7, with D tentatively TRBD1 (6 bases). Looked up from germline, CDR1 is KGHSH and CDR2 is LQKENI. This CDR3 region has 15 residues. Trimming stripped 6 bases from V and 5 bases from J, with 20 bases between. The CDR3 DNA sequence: TGTGCCAGCTCCTTCACAGGGTCTTTCCGAAACGAGCAGTACTTC. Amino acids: CASSFTGSFRNEQYF.